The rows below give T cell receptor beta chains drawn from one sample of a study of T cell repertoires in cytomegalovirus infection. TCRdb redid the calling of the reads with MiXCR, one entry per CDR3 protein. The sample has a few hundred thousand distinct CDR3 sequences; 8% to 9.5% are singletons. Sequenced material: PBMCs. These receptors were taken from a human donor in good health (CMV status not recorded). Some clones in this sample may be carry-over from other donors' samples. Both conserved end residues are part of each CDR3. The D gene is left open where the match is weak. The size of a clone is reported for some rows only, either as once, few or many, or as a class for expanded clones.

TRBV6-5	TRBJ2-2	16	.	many	CASSYPRGGGTGELFF	TGTGCCAGCAGTTACCCAAGGGGAGGGGGCACCGGGGAGCTGTTTTTT
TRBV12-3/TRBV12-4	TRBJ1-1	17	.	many	CASSLAQILRGNTEAFF	TGTGCCAGCAGTTTAGCGCAAATTTTAAGAGGGAACACTGAAGCTTTCTTT
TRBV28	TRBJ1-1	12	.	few	CASSFVRIEAFF	TGTGCCAGCAGTTTTGTACGAATTGAAGCTTTCTTT
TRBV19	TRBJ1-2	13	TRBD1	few	CASTLWTGDGYTF	TGTGCCAGTACCCTATGGACAGGAGATGGCTACACCTTC
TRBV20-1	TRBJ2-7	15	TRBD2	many	CSARRLAGSSYEQYF	TGCAGTGCTAGAAGACTAGCTGGTAGCTCCTACGAGCAGTACTTC
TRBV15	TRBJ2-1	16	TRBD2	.	CATSGTSGRIVHEQFF	TGTGCCACCTCTGGGACTAGCGGGAGAATAGTTCATGAGCAGTTCTTC
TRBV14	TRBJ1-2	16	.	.	CASSQEGDRSFYGYTF	TGTGCCAGCAGCCAAGAGGGAGACAGGAGCTTCTATGGCTACACCTTC
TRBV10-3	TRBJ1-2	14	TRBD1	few	CAISDPGQGYGYTF	TGTGCCATCAGTGACCCGGGACAGGGGTATGGCTACACCTTC
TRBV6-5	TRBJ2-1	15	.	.	CASSYPGRSYNEQFF	TGTGCCAGCAGTTACCCAGGGAGATCCTACAATGAGCAGTTCTTC
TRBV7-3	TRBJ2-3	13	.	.	CASSLTNLATQYF	TGTGCCAGCAGCTTAACGAACCTAGCGACGCAGTATTTT
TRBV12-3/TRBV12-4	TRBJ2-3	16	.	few	CASSLGGQGVRDTQYF	TGTGCCAGCAGTTTAGGGGGCCAAGGGGTAAGAGATACGCAGTATTTT
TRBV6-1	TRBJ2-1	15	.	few	CASGRTGGSYNEQFF	TGTGCCAGCGGGAGGACGGGCGGTAGTTACAATGAGCAGTTCTTC
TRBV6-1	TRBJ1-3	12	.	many	CASRSGGNTIYF	TGTGCCAGCAGAAGCGGTGGAAACACCATATATTTT
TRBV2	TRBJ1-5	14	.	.	CASSESGPNQPQHF	TGTGCCAGCAGTGAATCAGGGCCCAATCAGCCCCAGCATTTT
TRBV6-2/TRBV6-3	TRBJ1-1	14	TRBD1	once	CASSYPGTGAEAFF	TGTGCCAGCAGTTATCCCGGGACAGGGGCAGAAGCTTTCTTT
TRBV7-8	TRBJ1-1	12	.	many	CASSRVDTEAFF	TGTGCCAGCAGCCGGGTGGACACTGAAGCTTTCTTT
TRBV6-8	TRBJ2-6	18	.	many	CASSYSVVRSSGANVLTF	TGTGCCAGCAGTTACTCGGTAGTCAGAAGCTCTGGGGCCAACGTCCTGACTTTC
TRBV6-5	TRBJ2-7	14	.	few	CASSYSIFSYEQYF	TGTGCCAGCAGTTACTCGATTTTCTCCTACGAGCAGTACTTC
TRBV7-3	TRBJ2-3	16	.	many	CASSPTPGTPPDTQYF	TGTGCCAGCAGCCCTACCCCCGGGACTCCGCCAGATACGCAGTATTTT
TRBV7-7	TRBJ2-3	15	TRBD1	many	CASSPGTGRADTQYF	TGTGCCAGCAGTCCCGGGACAGGGAGGGCAGATACGCAGTATTTT
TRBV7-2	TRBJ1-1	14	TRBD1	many	CASSLAYSTGEAFF	TGTGCCAGCAGCTTAGCGTATTCGACAGGGGAAGCTTTCTTT
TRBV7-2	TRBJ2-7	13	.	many	CASTLNRLIPLYF	TGTGCCAGCACCCTAAACAGACTGATCCCCCTTTACTTC
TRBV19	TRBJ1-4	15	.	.	CASSAPRATNEKLFF	TGTGCCAGTAGTGCACCGAGGGCAACTAATGAAAAACTGTTTTTT
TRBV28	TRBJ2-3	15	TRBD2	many	CASSLARLAPDTQYF	TGTGCCAGCAGTTTAGCCCGACTAGCCCCAGATACGCAGTATTTT
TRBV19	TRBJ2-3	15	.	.	CASSIGTASTDTQYF	TGTGCCAGTAGTATAGGGACAGCTAGCACAGATACGCAGTATTTT
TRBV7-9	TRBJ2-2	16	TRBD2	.	CASSLRTSGSGRELFF	TGTGCCAGCAGCCTCAGGACTAGCGGGAGTGGCCGGGAGCTGTTTTTT
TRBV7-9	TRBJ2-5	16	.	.	CASSLGFAGDQETQYF	TGTGCCAGCAGCTTGGGGTTTGCAGGGGACCAAGAGACCCAGTACTTC
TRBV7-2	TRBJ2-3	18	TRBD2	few	CASSLVPGTSERLDTQYF	TGTGCCAGCAGCTTAGTGCCGGGGACTAGCGAACGTTTGGATACGCAGTATTTT
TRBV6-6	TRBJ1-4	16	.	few	CASSYPTRLGGEKLFF	TGTGCCAGCAGTTACCCCACCCGTTTGGGGGGGGAAAAACTGTTTTTT
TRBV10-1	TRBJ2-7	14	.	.	CASSESSNLNEQYF	TGCGCCAGCAGTGAGTCGTCCAATTTGAACGAGCAGTACTTC
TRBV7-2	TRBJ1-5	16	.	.	CASSLGPNRGAQPQHF	TGTGCCAGCAGCTTAGGCCCGAACCGGGGGGCTCAGCCCCAGCATTTT
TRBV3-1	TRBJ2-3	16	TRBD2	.	CASSPGTSGGRYTQYF	TGTGCCAGCAGCCCGGGGACTAGCGGGGGAAGATATACGCAGTATTTT
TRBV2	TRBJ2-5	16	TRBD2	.	CASSDKPAGGQETQYF	TGTGCCAGCAGTGATAAGCCAGCGGGGGGCCAAGAGACCCAGTACTTC
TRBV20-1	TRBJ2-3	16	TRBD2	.	CSATLIAGGLVDTQYF	TGCAGTGCTACCTTAATAGCGGGAGGCCTTGTAGATACGCAGTATTTT
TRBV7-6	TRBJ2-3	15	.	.	CASSLSPTSTDTQYF	TGTGCCAGCAGCTTAAGCCCAACTAGCACAGATACGCAGTATTTT